Given below is one T cell receptor (beta chain) in context. Its antigen is not known. Trimming left V 5 bases short and J 0 bases short, with 14 bases between. Germline CDR1 and CDR2: WSHSY and SAAADI. CDR3 length: 16 amino acids. This entry comes from a study of T cell responses to AZD1222 COVID-19 vaccine. Findings and limits, study-wide: Donors were chiefly white British, with a greater number of females, and clonal diversity was perhaps underestimated. Spike-specific TCR repertoires showed rising breadth and depth after two AZD1222 doses. Every sample of the repertoires postdated the peak T cell response.

Clones were read by immunoSEQ multiplex PCR, and TCRdb kept only the in-frame ones, dropping some. The sample records 110,000 to 150,000 clones, 93% being singletons. The receptor's source is an adult who had recovered from COVID-19. Specimen: peripheral blood, collected after recovery from COVID-19. The V gene is TRBV10-2, the J gene TRBJ1-3, with D tentatively TRBD1 (5 bases). CDR3: CASSQDRPISGNTIYF. CDR3 bases: TGCGCCAGCAGTCAAGACAGACCGATCTCTGGAAACACCATATATTTT.